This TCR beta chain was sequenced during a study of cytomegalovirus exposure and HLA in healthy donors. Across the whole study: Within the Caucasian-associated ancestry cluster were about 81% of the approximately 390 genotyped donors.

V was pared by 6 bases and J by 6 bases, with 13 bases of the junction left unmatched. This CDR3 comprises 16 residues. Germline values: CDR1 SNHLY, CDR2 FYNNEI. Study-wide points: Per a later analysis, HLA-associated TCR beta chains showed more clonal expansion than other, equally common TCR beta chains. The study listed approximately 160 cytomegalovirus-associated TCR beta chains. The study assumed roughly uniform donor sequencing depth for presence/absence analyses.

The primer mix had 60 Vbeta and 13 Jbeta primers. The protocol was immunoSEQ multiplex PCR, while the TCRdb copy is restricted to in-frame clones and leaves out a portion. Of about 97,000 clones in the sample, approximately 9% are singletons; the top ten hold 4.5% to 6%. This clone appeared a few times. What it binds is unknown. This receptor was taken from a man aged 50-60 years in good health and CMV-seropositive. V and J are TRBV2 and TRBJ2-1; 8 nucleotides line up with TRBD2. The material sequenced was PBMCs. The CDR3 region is CASRGSGTRFSNEQFF. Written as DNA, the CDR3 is TGTGCCAGCAGGGGGTCCGGGACTAGGTTTTCCAATGAGCAGTTCTTC. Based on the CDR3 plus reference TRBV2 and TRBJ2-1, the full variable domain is EPEVTQTPSHQVTQMGQEVILRCVPISNHLYFYWYRQILGQKVEFLVSFYNNEISEKSEIFDDQFSVERPDGSNFTLKIRSTKLEDSAMYFCASRGSGTRFSNEQFFGPGTRLTVL.